Given below is one T cell receptor (beta chain) in context. This clone was detected only a few times. Its antigen target is currently unknown. Base-call qualities are not available, and no considerably larger clone is one nucleotide away. This sample stems from a study of cytomegalovirus exposure and HLA in healthy donors (dated by TCRdb to about 2017). General notes on the study: According to an earlier analysis of 450 to 650 of the donors, about 179 million T cells yielded roughly 100 million unique TCR beta sequences and around 300 Gb of sequence data. HLA typing covered class I and class II loci at four-digit resolution. To study patterns of TCR occurrence, a later analysis re-analyzed previously published TCR beta repertoires from 700 or so donors and added high-resolution HLA genotyping. The study profiled the T cell repertoires of 500 to 800 subjects by immunosequencing and related them to cytomegalovirus serostatus. Every discovery cohort repertoire had been produced on one sequencing platform. The study was designed to test whether signatures of past pathogen exposure could be identified by cataloging public T cell receptors. Rather than using new phenotypic data, the later analysis identified candidate immune exposures from TCR beta sequences and from how often those sequences occurred across donors. Typing coverage varied by locus: 629-630 donors for A, B, C, DRB1 and DQB1; approximately 500 for DQA1; about 590 for DPA1; fewer than 480 for DPB1. In addition to the first cohort of 666 subjects, a separate validation cohort of 100 to 150 different subjects was used. An early release covering roughly 640 HLA-typed donors comprised about 300 gigabases of sequencing data and around 86 million unique TCR sequences. A later genetic analysis took genome-wide SNP genotypes for about three fifths of the 666 donors and used that subset as a discovery cohort. High-throughput TCR immunosequencing, statistical association of individual TCRs with disease status, and machine learning were combined to predict cytomegalovirus infection status. Donor age, sex, ethnicity and CMV serostatus were compiled together with the repertoire data. Four to six DR-DQ haplotypes were handled as single units for association and clustering, since linkage in the cohort was strong. Among about 360 genotyped donors of the cohort, an average of around 240,000 unique TCR beta nucleotide sequences were sequenced per donor, roughly a sixth of them non-productive. An earlier analysis of 587 of the donors used high-throughput TCR beta sequencing to judge whether each TCR beta V gene segment behaved as functional or pseudogenic. Among the roughly 400 genotyped donors, more than 70% belonged to the genetic ancestry cluster associated with self-reported Caucasian donors.

Spanning cysteine to phenylalanine, the CDR3 consists of 15 amino acids. CDR3 DNA only is kept here, 45 bases in frame from base 1. From the germline V gene, CDR1 is SGHRS and CDR2 is YFSETQ. After removal of 5 bases from V and 6 bases from J, the junction retains 8 bases not matched to a gene. Libraries were prepared through the immunoSEQ multiplex PCR assay. The multiplex PCR relied on a mix of 60 forward primers for TCR Vbeta segments and 13 reverse primers for TCR Jbeta segments. The CDR3 region of rearranged TCR beta genes was amplified from genomic DNA with a multiplex PCR assay. The amplified TCR beta libraries were sequenced on the Illumina HiSeq System as 87-base-pair reads. In the source study's methods: Across the 700 or so repertoires, a later analysis counted 75 million to 90 million unique TCR beta chains, around 10 million of which were shared by at least two donors. Raw reads were error-corrected and collapsed into unique sequences with a nearest-neighbor algorithm that merged closely related sequences to remove PCR and sequencing errors. V, D and J gene segments were assigned by aligning CDR3 sequences to IMGT reference sequences. For a sequence to be retained, at least a six-nucleotide match to both a V gene segment and a J gene segment was required. Rearrangements were classified as productive when the CDR3 lacked stop codons and remained in frame with V and J, and all other rearrangements were classified as non-productive. CDR3 was defined according to IMGT convention as the region running from the second conserved V-encoded cysteine to the conserved J-encoded phenylalanine. In an earlier analysis of just under 600 of the donors, sequences lacking an unambiguous match to a single V gene segment were excluded. An earlier analysis of some 610 of the donors called V segments functional above 56.7% productive rearrangements and segregating when the between-donor standard deviation exceeded 5%. To diagnose cytomegalovirus status from the catalog of TCR beta chain sequences, a statistical classification framework was built. A later analysis assigned V and J genes by comparing TCR nucleotide sequences with IMGT/GENE-DB human TR gene sequences. The TCRdist pipeline was used in a later analysis to assign CDR3 sequences and most-parsimonious VDJ recombination scenarios. In a later analysis, each TCR beta chain was defined by its CDR3 amino acid sequence together with its V-gene family, and reads without a unique V-gene family were excluded. A later analysis removed 592 highly shared, low-generation-probability nucleotide sequences to deal with suspected cross-contamination and a sequencing artifact. In a later analysis, a clonal expansion index for each public chain was calculated from normalized within-repertoire ranks of inferred template counts. A later analysis computed generation probabilities with a VDJ recombination model fitted to out-of-frame rearrangements, and checked the results against IGoR. In a later analysis, TCR-TCR, TCR-HLA and TCR-CMV co-occurrence was scored with hypergeometric tests, and a repertoire-size bias correction was applied to TCR pairs. A later analysis estimated false discovery rates by permuting HLA or CMV assignments 20 times. In a later analysis, co-occurring TCRs were grouped with DBSCAN, and TCRdist sequence similarity was added when clustering was performed within HLA-allele-positive subsets. Co-occurrence clustering excluded repertoires with fewer than 30,000 or more than 120,000 public chains, plus five with anomalous nucleotide sharing. Entries here come from immuneACCESS through TCRdb and include only in-frame sequences with V and J called. Some clones fail to appear in such tables; in the studies checked, an unresolved V gene covers under half of the shortfall, and the cause of the remainder is unknown. D and trimming were read from the DNA, whereas the V and J calls and clone size are those reported in that table. The sample profile shows roughly 150,000 clones; about 72% of them were found once. Jointly, the top ten make up about 1.3% of the sample.

The cohort comprised 710 or so healthy bone marrow donors. At the time of sampling, all cohort members were nominally healthy, though unrecorded immune exposures were likely present. The donor was CMV seronegative and was included in the group of about 350 seronegative cohort members. A peripheral blood sample was provided by each donor, and peripheral blood mononuclear cells were used for TCR beta sequencing. The Qiagen DNeasy Blood Extraction Kit was used to extract genomic DNA from the blood cell samples. Study-wide findings and limitations: Across donors, most TCR sequences were observed very rarely, whereas some public TCRs were present in many individuals. A few of the identified cytomegalovirus-associated TCR beta chains were confirmed in vitro to be specific for cytomegalovirus antigens. Because counts were too low, about 17 rarely observed V segments, including chromosome 9 orphons, were excluded from the earlier analysis of several hundred of the donors. This cohort had only TCR beta chains sequenced, and the lack of alpha or paired-chain data limited which features could be detected. A total of about 180 TCR beta chains were listed by the study as associated with cytomegalovirus. In an earlier analysis of fewer than 750 of the donors, most TCR beta V segments were observed in productive rearrangements about 87% or about 30% of the time, broadly matching IMGT annotations. The classifier was reported to diagnose cytomegalovirus status with high specificity and sensitivity in both the original cohort and the validation cohort. A group of highly shared sequence variants was considered likely to be a technical artifact of the sequencing pipeline. In a later analysis, HLA-associated TCR beta chains were found to be more clonally expanded and to have lower generation probabilities than equally common non-associated chains. When HLA alleles, especially DR and DQ, strongly co-occurred, attributing TCR associations to individual alleles was difficult. At a false discovery rate of 0.05, a later analysis linked some 17,000 TCR beta sequences to specific HLA alleles. For the cohort, immune exposure information was limited to CMV serostatus. According to a later analysis, TCR association rates differed among HLA loci, with DRB1 alleles showing the most associated TCRs and HLA-C alleles showing the fewest. Correlated functional status among segregating V segments might reflect linkage disequilibrium, but an unknown experimental factor could not be ruled out. In a later analysis, several top co-occurrence clusters were reported to appear linked to parvovirus B19, influenza, CMV and Epstein-Barr virus. HLA typing was unavailable for some donors at each locus, so association tests used only the typed subset. According to a later analysis, most CMV-associated TCR beta chains appeared to be HLA-restricted, and the HLA associations seemed to be driven largely by CMV exposure. Because the 87-base-pair reads could not distinguish some IMGT-functional V segments, including TRBV6-2 and TRBV6-3, those segments were excluded. A later genetic analysis reported fewer N-insertions in productive TCRs among donors in an Asian-associated ancestry cluster than the approximately 700-donor mean. A further reported finding was that TCR beta sequences accurately predicted the HLA-A and HLA-B alleles for most subjects in the first cohort. An association between a missense DCLRE1C variant and V-gene and J-gene trimming of TCR beta chains was found in a later genetic analysis and replicated in an independent cohort. The authors suggested that the approach could potentially be generalized to other disease states and immunological phenotypes. Presence/absence analyses assumed roughly uniform sequencing depth across donors, an assumption that may not hold.

The sequenced sample was PBMCs. This sequence originates from a male donor in good health and CMV-seronegative. This sequence uses TRBV5-1 and TRBJ2-1; TRBD2 aligns with 10 central bases. CDR3 sequence: CASRLETSGFNEQFF. Here is the DNA: TGCGCCAGCAGACTCGAGACTAGCGGGTTCAATGAGCAGTTCTTC.